This T cell receptor beta chain was sequenced for a study of CD8 T cells in ankylosing spondylitis. Study-level points and caveats: In ankylosing spondylitis patients, matched synovial fluid reportedly showed significant enrichment of disease-linked clones. The study identified a TCR beta motif of seven or eight highly homologous variants that appeared characteristic of ankylosing spondylitis blood.

On this clonotype: As yet, its antigen is unknown.

Quantitative 5'-RACE with molecular barcodes generated TCR beta libraries. TCRdb used MiXCR to reprocess the 5' RACE reads, holding one entry per CDR3 protein. The table lists almost 400,000 distinct CDR3 sequences, around 24% of them singletons. The germline V gene has CDR1 DFQATT and CDR2 SNEGSKA (reference sequence). The CDR3 totals 14 residues. Trimming cost V 1 base and J 2 bases; bases outside gene matches: 3. Specimen: blood, either unsorted or a sorted T cell fraction (not recorded which). This TCR was recovered from a male donor with ankylosing spondylitis. The V and J genes are TRBV20-1 and TRBJ2-7; 9 bases match TRBD2. Written as DNA, the CDR3 is TGCAGTGCTAGAGGTAGCGGGAGCACCTACGAGCAGTACTTC. It yields the protein CSARGSGSTYEQYF.